This TCR beta chain is from a study of blood T cell repertoires in COVID-19. The V segment lost 0 bases and the J segment 1 base; nucleotides outside the gene matches: 3. The CDR3 is made up of 15 amino acids. Germline V gives CDR1 LGHNA, CDR2 YNFKEQ. This clone was detected once. The assay was immunoSEQ multiplex PCR, and TCRdb's table has in-frame clones only and misses some. In the table there are approximately 210,000 clones, more than 75% of which are singletons. The chain couples TRBV4-2 to TRBJ2-7, with 7 bases identical to TRBD1. The sample was peripheral blood. This receptor was identified in a man in his forties with active or convalescent COVID-19. CDR3 region: CASSQDLGQSYEQYF. The CDR3 nucleotides are TGTGCCAGCAGCCAAGATCTGGGACAGTCCTACGAGCAGTACTTC.